The 8 T cell receptor beta chains reported below all come from one sample, sequenced in a study of OX40 agonist ivuxolimab in advanced cancers. Sequenced by immunoSEQ multiplex PCR; TCRdb stores in-frame clones only, minus some. This sample has around 82,000 clones; roughly 88% occur once, and the top ten carry 0.65% to 0.95%. The sequences come from CD4+ or CD8+ T cells sorted from blood, collected in a trial of the OX40 agonist ivuxolimab. These receptors came from an adult with an advanced solid tumor such as melanoma, head and neck, liver or kidney cancer.

This clone is termed large. V gene TRBV6-6 combines with J gene TRBJ1-2; D not resolved. Germline V lookup: CDR1 MNHNY, CDR2 SVGAGI (reference sequence). V was trimmed by 6 bases and J by 6 bases, leaving 11 bases between them. The CDR3 runs 12 residues. CDR3 DNA: TGTGCCAGCAGGGACCGTAGGGATGGCTACACCTTC. As protein: CASRDRRDGYTF.

The chain couples TRBV28 to TRBJ1-2; D is unclear. V gave up 7 bases and J gave up 7 bases, with 25 bases separating them. This CDR3 contains 16 residues. Germline CDR1 and CDR2: MDHEN and SYDVKM. In DNA, the CDR3 is TGTGCCAGCATCAGTCTGACGGCAGCACGGGGTGCTGGCTACACCTTC. It codes for CASISLTAARGAGYTF.

This clone was observed a single time. Other DNA sequences within the sample encode an identical CDR3. CDR3: CSVEDGGYEQYF. The DNA of the CDR3 is TGCAGCGTTGAGGATGGGGGCTACGAGCAGTACTTC. The gene calls are TRBV29-1 and TRBJ2-7; D possibly matches TRBD1 or TRBD2 (5 bases each). Germline assignment: CDR1 SQVTM and CDR2 ANQGSEA. V was shortened by 3 bases and J by 3 bases, with 9 bases between the two germline ends. CDR3 length equals 12 residues.

This rearrangement joins TRBV7-2 to TRBJ1-1, with D possibly being TRBD1 (5 bases). This CDR3 is built from 16 residues. Germline CDR1 SGHTA, CDR2 FQGNSA. V gave up 3 bases and J gave up 5 bases, with 19 bases separating them. CDR3 in amino acids: CASSFIPGFMGTEAFF. DNA for the CDR3: TGTGCCAGCAGCTTTATCCCAGGGTTTATGGGAACTGAAGCTTTCTTT.

This clone was picked up a small number of times. This rearrangement joins TRBV9 to TRBJ2-3; 10 bases line up with TRBD2. With 5 bases clipped from V and 2 bases from J, the junction kept 8 bases outside the gene matches. CDR1 and CDR2 from the germline V gene are SGDLS and YYNGEE. This CDR3 has 16 residues. CDR3 sequence (DNA): TGTGCCAGCAGTGACCCACTAGCGGGGTCCACAGATACGCAGTATTTT. It is translated as CASSDPLAGSTDTQYF.

V and J are TRBV19 and TRBJ2-1; 13 bases are a match to TRBD2. Germline V gene sequence: CDR1 LNHDA, CDR2 SQIVND (reference sequence). The CDR3 length is 16 residues. Trimming took 3 bases from V and 9 from J; bases not matched to a gene: 8. CDR3 nucleotide sequence: TGTGCCAGTAGTATCGGGACGACTAGCGGGAGGACTGAGCAGTTCTTC. Translation: CASSIGTTSGRTEQFF.

The chain has TRBV29-1 and TRBJ2-7; TRBD1 agrees at 7 bases. From germline, CDR1 is SQVTM and CDR2 ANQGSEA. With 4 bases clipped from V and 0 bases from J, the junction kept 3 bases outside the gene matches. This CDR3 has 13 amino acids. The CDR3 loop is CSVGGQSSYEQYF. CDR3 nucleotide sequence: TGCAGCGTTGGGGGACAGTCCTCCTACGAGCAGTACTTC.

A single count supports this clone. The gene calls are TRBV5-1 and TRBJ2-2; weak D call: TRBD1 (6 bases). V shed 1 base and J shed 1 base, with 11 bases lying between them. CDR3 size: 16 residues. The germline CDR1 and CDR2 sequences are SGHRS and YFSETQ. CDR3 sequence (DNA): TGCGCCAGCAGCTTGATCCCAGGGGTGAACACCGGGGAGCTGTTTTTT. This gives the protein CASSLIPGVNTGELFF.